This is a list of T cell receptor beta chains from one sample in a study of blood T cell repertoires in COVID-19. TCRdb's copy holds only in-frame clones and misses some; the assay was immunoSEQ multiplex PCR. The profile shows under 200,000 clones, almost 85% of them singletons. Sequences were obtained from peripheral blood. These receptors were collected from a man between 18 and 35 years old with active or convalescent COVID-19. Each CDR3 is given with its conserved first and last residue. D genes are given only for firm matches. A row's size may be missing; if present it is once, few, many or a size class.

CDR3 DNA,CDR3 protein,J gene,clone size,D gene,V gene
TGTGCTAGCAGTCTTGACACCCTGAAGACCCAGTACTTC,CASSLDTLKTQYF,TRBJ2-5,-,-,TRBV7-7
TGTGCCAGCAGCCGCAGCGGGGGAACAGATACGCAGTATTTT,CASSRSGGTDTQYF,TRBJ2-3,-,TRBD2,TRBV7-2
TGTGCCAGCAGCGGGGGACAGCACTCTGGAAACACCATATATTTT,CASSGGQHSGNTIYF,TRBJ1-3,-,TRBD1,TRBV9
TGTGCCAGCAGTTTTAGTCCAAACTATGGCTACACCTTC,CASSFSPNYGYTF,TRBJ1-2,-,-,TRBV12-3/TRBV12-4
TGTGCCAGCAGTGAACACAGGGGGCTTAACTATGGCTACACCTTC,CASSEHRGLNYGYTF,TRBJ1-2,-,TRBD1,TRBV6-1
TGTGCCAGCAGCTTACATGGCAATCAGCCCCAGCATTTT,CASSLHGNQPQHF,TRBJ1-5,-,-,TRBV7-2
TGTGCCAGCAGCTTAGCAGGGACAGCCGTTGGGGAGCTGTTTTTT,CASSLAGTAVGELFF,TRBJ2-2,-,TRBD1,TRBV7-9
TGTGCCAGCACCAGGGATTATGGCTACACCTTC,CASTRDYGYTF,TRBJ1-2,-,-,TRBV5-6
TGTGCCATCAACGAAGCCGGGACACTCAACACCGGGGAGCTGTTTTTT,CAINEAGTLNTGELFF,TRBJ2-2,many,-,TRBV10-3
TGTGCCAGCAGCCGACCGGGACAGGCGAAGTATGGCTACACCTTC,CASSRPGQAKYGYTF,TRBJ1-2,once,TRBD1,TRBV6-6
TGCGCCAGCAGCTTGGCCGGCCAGGCTGACACAGATACGCAGTATTTT,CASSLAGQADTDTQYF,TRBJ2-3,-,-,TRBV5-1
TGTGCCAGCAGCGATGGACTAGCGGGAGGGTTGTACGAGCAGTACTTC,CASSDGLAGGLYEQYF,TRBJ2-7,-,TRBD2,TRBV7-6
TGTGCCAGTAGTATATGGGCAGGGGCGCGAGGGGAGACCCAGTACTTC,CASSIWAGARGETQYF,TRBJ2-5,-,-,TRBV19
TGTGCCAGCAGTTACGGGGCCCGTAGGTACACTGAAGCTTTCTTT,CASSYGARRYTEAFF,TRBJ1-1,-,-,TRBV6-2/TRBV6-3
TGTGCCTGCCATATCAGGGGGTCAGTGAACACCGGGGAGCTGTTTTTT,CACHIRGSVNTGELFF,TRBJ2-2,-,TRBD1,TRBV30
TGTGCCAGCAGCTTTGGACAGGGGCTAAATGAAAAACTGTTTTTT,CASSFGQGLNEKLFF,TRBJ1-4,once,TRBD1,TRBV7-2
TGTGCCAGTAGTATAGAACTCTCGCATAGGAACACCGGGGAGCTGTTTTTT,CASSIELSHRNTGELFF,TRBJ2-2,few,-,TRBV19
TGTGCCAGCAGTTTATTACTTGGTCAGCCCCAGCATTTT,CASSLLLGQPQHF,TRBJ1-5,-,-,TRBV28
TGTGCCAGCAGCCAAGAAGGGGGACAGAACTCCTACGAGCAGTACTTC,CASSQEGGQNSYEQYF,TRBJ2-7,-,TRBD1,TRBV4-2
TGCGCCAGCAGCCAGGCTACGGGACTAGCACGGTACGAGCAGTACTTC,CASSQATGLARYEQYF,TRBJ2-7,-,TRBD2,TRBV4-1
TGCGCCAGCAGCTTTCAGGAAGCTCACTATGGCTACACCTTC,CASSFQEAHYGYTF,TRBJ1-2,-,-,TRBV5-1
TGTGCCAGCAGGGGGGGACAGGGGGCTTGGGAAAAACTGTTTTTT,CASRGGQGAWEKLFF,TRBJ1-4,-,TRBD1,TRBV6-5
TGTGCCAGCAGTTGGGACTCCGAGCAGTTCTTC,CASSWDSEQFF,TRBJ2-1,-,-,TRBV28
TGTGCCAGCTCACCAAGGGGACAGGGGTCTGGCGGGTTCTCAAGCTACACCTTC,CASSPRGQGSGGFSSYTF,TRBJ1-2,-,TRBD1,TRBV18
TGTGCCAGCCGAAAGACAGGCCTTAGCTCTGAAGCTTTCTTT,CASRKTGLSSEAFF,TRBJ1-1,few,-,TRBV7-6
TGTGCCAGCAGTCCTTCCTACGAGCAGTACTTC,CASSPSYEQYF,TRBJ2-7,-,-,TRBV27
TGTGCCAGCAGCTCAGACAGGGTGCAAGATACGCAGTATTTT,CASSSDRVQDTQYF,TRBJ2-3,once,TRBD1,TRBV7-9
TGTGCCAGCAGTTTTGGAGGGACGGGGAACACTGAAGCTTTCTTT,CASSFGGTGNTEAFF,TRBJ1-1,-,-,TRBV28
TGTGCCATCAGTGAGTACGAGGGTGCCGTGAACACAGATACGCAGTATTTT,CAISEYEGAVNTDTQYF,TRBJ2-3,once,-,TRBV10-3
TGTGCCATCAAGGGAAGAGAACGACAGGGCAACACTGAAGCTTTCTTT,CAIKGRERQGNTEAFF,TRBJ1-1,-,TRBD1,TRBV10-3
TGTGCCAGCAGCCTGCGAACAGGGGGCGCTAGGATGAACACTGAAGCTTTCTTT,CASSLRTGGARMNTEAFF,TRBJ1-1,few,TRBD1,TRBV5-4
TGTGCCAGCAGCCAAGATACCGGGACAGGGGTCGATGAGCAGTTCTTC,CASSQDTGTGVDEQFF,TRBJ2-1,few,TRBD1,TRBV4-2
TGCGCCAGCAGCCAAGTTAGCGGGGGGGCGGAAGATACGCAGTATTTT,CASSQVSGGAEDTQYF,TRBJ2-3,-,TRBD2,TRBV5-1
TGCGCCAGCAGCCAAGATCTGGGGACAGGGGCAAATTACAATCAGCCCCAGCATTTT,CASSQDLGTGANYNQPQHF,TRBJ1-5,-,TRBD1,TRBV4-3
TGTGCCAGCAGCGGGACAAACTACAATGAGCAGTTCTTC,CASSGTNYNEQFF,TRBJ2-1,-,-,TRBV9
TGTGCCAGCTCACCGCGGACAGGGAGGAACACTGAAGCTTTCTTT,CASSPRTGRNTEAFF,TRBJ1-1,-,TRBD1,TRBV18
TGCGCCAGCAGCCCAAGACAGGGGAACTATGGCTACACCTTC,CASSPRQGNYGYTF,TRBJ1-2,-,TRBD1,TRBV5-1
TGTGCCAGTACCTATAACAGGGGCAAGGGCACTGAAGCTTTCTTT,CASTYNRGKGTEAFF,TRBJ1-1,few,TRBD1,TRBV19
TGTGCCAGCAGTCCTCGGGAGGGGCTGGAGACCCAGTACTTC,CASSPREGLETQYF,TRBJ2-5,-,TRBD2,TRBV5-4
TGTGCCAGCAGCCAAGACCCGGCTGCGACAGGGGGCACGTTCTTC,CASSQDPAATGGTFF,TRBJ2-1,-,TRBD1,TRBV14